A single sample is the source of the 28 T cell receptor beta chains below, sequenced in a study of T-cell memory formation after mild COVID-19. TCRdb reprocessed the 5' RACE reads via MiXCR and lists one record per CDR3 protein. The sample lists around 340,000 distinct CDR3 sequences; approximately 15% were seen once. What was sequenced was PBMCs or a T cell subset sorted from them (not recorded which). The receptors stem from a man between 18 and 35 years old who had mild COVID-19 (a few samples of this study predate the infection). Cell type and time point are not known.

CDR3: CASSFRGVGGYTEAFF. Written as DNA, the CDR3 is TGTGCCAGCAGCTTCCGCGGGGTAGGGGGATATACTGAAGCTTTCTTT. The chain is built from TRBV5-5 and TRBJ1-1; tentatively, D is TRBD1 (6 bases). CDR1 and CDR2 from the germline V gene are SGHKS and YYEKEE (reference sequence). V lost 2 bases, J lost 5 bases, and 19 bases lay in between. The CDR3 is 16 residues long.

The V call is TRBV24-1, the J call TRBJ1-5, with TRBD1 identical over 8 bases. This CDR3 comprises 17 residues. Looked up from germline, CDR1 is KGHDR and CDR2 is SFDVKD. Germline trimming cut 2 bases from V and 2 bases from J; bases unmatched to any gene: 7. The CDR3 loop reads CATSDSSRGQGNQPQHF. CDR3 DNA sequence: TGTGCCACCAGTGATTCAAGCAGGGGGCAGGGCAATCAGCCCCAGCATTTT.

V gene TRBV7-2 combines with J gene TRBJ2-5, with 9 nucleotides matching TRBD2. The J segment lost 2 bases and the V segment lost 6 bases, leaving 7 bases of the junction unmatched. CDR3 length: 15 residues. Germline V gene sequence: CDR1 SGHTA, CDR2 FQGNSA. CDR3 residues: CASRWGTSLQETQYF. DNA for the CDR3: TGTGCCAGCAGGTGGGGGACTAGCCTACAAGAGACCCAGTACTTC.

This sequence joins TRBV7-8 and TRBJ2-5; 9 bases match TRBD1. Germline V lookup: CDR1 SGHVS, CDR2 FQNEAQ. The CDR3 extends over 14 amino acids. Trimming at V came to 7 bases and at J to 5 bases, leaving 8 bases not matched to a gene. DNA of the CDR3: TGTGCCAGCACCTGGACAGGGGCGCGGGAGACCCAGTACTTC. Its translation: CASTWTGARETQYF. Variable domain in full (rest from reference TRBV7-8 and TRBJ2-5): GAGVSQSPRYKVAKRGQDVALRCDPISGHVSLFWYQQALGQGPEFLTYFQNEAQLDKSGLPSDRFFAERPEGSVSTLKIQRTQQEDSAVYLCASTWTGARETQYFGPGTRLLVL.

This chain connects TRBV4-3 to TRBJ1-2; TRBD1 agrees at 8 bases. This CDR3 contains 17 residues. Trimming removed 0 bases from V and 0 bases from J; junction bases left unmatched: 6. The germline CDR1 and CDR2 sequences are LGHNA and YSLEER. The CDR3 region is CASSQEAGGATNYGYTF. As DNA, the CDR3 is TGCGCCAGCAGCCAAGAGGCAGGGGGCGCGACTAACTATGGCTACACCTTC.

The table lists this clonotype with a few counts. The rearrangement links TRBV7-9 to TRBJ2-7, with 7 bases aligning to TRBD1. The V and J ends lost 5 bases and 1 base, in that order; junction bases with no gene match: 8. Per the germline V gene, CDR1 is SEHNR and CDR2 is FQNEAQ (reference sequence). The CDR3 covers 15 residues. CDR3 in DNA: TGTGCCAGCAGCCATGGACAGGCGCGATCCTACGAGCAGTACTTC. Its translation is CASSHGQARSYEQYF. The full variable domain, with the rest looked up from reference TRBV7-9 and TRBJ2-7, is DTGVSQNPRHKITKRGQNVTFRCDPISEHNRLYWYRQTLGQGPEFLTYFQNEAQLEKSRLLSDRFSAERPKGSFSTLEIQRTEQGDSAMYLCASSHGQARSYEQYFGPGTRLTVT.

The V gene is TRBV2, the J gene TRBJ1-2; D gene ambiguous. Germline V gene sequence: CDR1 SNHLY, CDR2 FYNNEI. V lost 4 bases and J 12 bases, leaving 12 bases between the germline ends. This CDR3 contains 11 residues. In DNA form, the CDR3 reads TGTGCCAGCAGTGTTTGGGGTAGCCACACCTTC. Protein product: CASSVWGSHTF.

This clonotype turned up a few times. This chain uses TRBV3-1 with TRBJ2-2, with TRBD2 matching 8 bases. In germline, CDR1 is LGHDT, CDR2 YNNKEL (reference sequence). V lost 2 bases and J lost 0; bases outside the gene matches: 5. This CDR3 is built from 17 residues. The CDR3 DNA reads TGTGCCAGCAGCCAACTAGCGGGTGCGACGAACACCGGGGAGCTGTTTTTT. Translation: CASSQLAGATNTGELFF.

As DNA, the CDR3 is TGTGCCAGCAGCTTAGGGACAGCGGCAACTAATGAAAAACTGTTTTTT. As protein: CASSLGTAATNEKLFF. The chain couples TRBV7-9 to TRBJ1-4; D possibly corresponds to TRBD1 (6 bases). CDR3 length equals 16 residues. Germline CDR1 SEHNR, CDR2 FQNEAQ (reference sequence). V gave up 1 base and J gave up 0 bases, with 9 bases separating them.

The CDR3 is CASSLQGVNGYTF. The CDR3 DNA reads TGCGCCAGCAGCCTACAGGGGGTCAATGGCTACACCTTC. The gene calls are TRBV5-1 and TRBJ1-2; 8 positions agree with TRBD1. The junction had 5 bases not matched to a gene; V was cut back by 4 bases and J by 6 bases. The CDR3 is made up of 13 amino acids. CDR1 and CDR2 (germline): SGHRS, YFSETQ.

The rearrangement links TRBV6-5 to TRBJ1-1; D unclear. V was shortened by 2 bases and J by 5 bases, with 9 bases between the two germline ends. CDR1 and CDR2 from the germline V gene are MNHEY and SVGAGI. The CDR3 has 13 residues. The CDR3 DNA reads TGTGCCAGCAGTTACCACGGGAAGACTGAAGCTTTCTTT. Translated: CASSYHGKTEAFF.

This chain links TRBV27 with TRBJ1-1, with unresolved D. The CDR3 has 13 amino acids. Germline V gene data show CDR1 as MNHEY and CDR2 as SMNVEV (reference sequence). The germline V and J ends were trimmed by 8 bases and 0 bases, with 10 bases remaining between them. The DNA for the CDR3 is TGTGCCAGCGGGAGGGAGATGAACACTGAAGCTTTCTTT. This sequence encodes CASGREMNTEAFF.

This clonotype was seen many times. CDR3 region: CASSPMGGRADTQYF. CDR3 nucleotides: TGTGCCAGCTCACCCATGGGGGGCCGCGCAGATACGCAGTATTTT. The rearrangement uses TRBV18 and TRBJ2-3; D is tentatively TRBD1 or TRBD2 (6 bases each). V was cut by 3 bases and J by 4 bases, with 14 bases left in between. The CDR3 runs to 15 residues. The germline CDR1 and CDR2 sequences are KGHSH and LQKENI.

The sample holds a few counts of this clonotype. The gene calls are TRBV29-1 and TRBJ1-1; 7 bases line up with TRBD1. Trimming cost V 2 bases and J 11 bases; bases outside gene matches: 14. The CDR3 totals 14 residues. Germline CDR1 reads SQVTM; CDR2 reads ANQGSEA. The CDR3 loop reads CSVERQGQVVYAFF. CDR3 bases: TGCAGCGTTGAAAGACAGGGTCAGGTAGTTTATGCTTTCTTT.

This clonotype showed up just a few times. The chain couples TRBV7-2 to TRBJ2-2, with 10 bases aligning to TRBD2. This CDR3 region has 16 residues. The germline CDR1 and CDR2 sequences are SGHTA and FQGNSA. Germline trimming cut 5 bases from V and 7 bases from J; bases unmatched to any gene: 10. Written as DNA, the CDR3 is TGTGCCAGCAGCCGCGGGAGCGGGGGGGCGCGCGGGGAGCTGTTTTTT. It yields the protein CASSRGSGGARGELFF.

J is TRBJ2-5 and V is TRBV15, with D perhaps matching TRBD1 or TRBD2 (5 bases each). V was cut by 5 bases and J by 5 bases, with 21 bases left in between. This CDR3 has 16 residues. Germline V gene lookup returns CDR1 LNHNV and CDR2 YYDKDF (reference sequence). The CDR3 reads CATSVKGRTLSETQYF. In DNA form, the CDR3 reads TGTGCCACCAGCGTCAAGGGACGGACATTATCGGAGACCCAGTACTTC.

This clonotype was observed a few times. The chain employs TRBV6-5 and TRBJ2-5, with 7 bases identical to TRBD1. Per the germline V gene, CDR1 is MNHEY and CDR2 is SVGAGI. The length of the CDR3 is 15 residues. With V trimmed by 4 bases and J by 6 bases, 11 bases remained unmatched. CDR3 nucleotide sequence: TGTGCCAGCAGTTCCTATACAGGGGTTGGGAAGACCCAGTACTTC. It codes for CASSSYTGVGKTQYF.

This clonotype was observed at least ten times. The gene calls are TRBV10-3 and TRBJ1-6; no reliable D call. CDR3 length: 13 residues. The germline CDR1 and CDR2 sequences are ENHRY and SYGVKD. Between the trimmed V and J ends, which lost 6 bases and 4 bases, there was a span of 7 bases. CDR3 sequence reads: CAIRSDYNSPLHF. CDR3 nucleotide sequence: TGTGCCATCAGGAGTGATTATAATTCACCCCTCCACTTT.

This clonotype was detected a few times. The chain carries TRBV12-3 or TRBV12-4 and TRBJ2-5; tentatively, D is TRBD1 or TRBD2 (5 bases each). This CDR3 contains 15 residues. Trimming took 0 bases from V and 1 from J, leaving 9 bases between them. The CDR3 DNA follows: TGTGCCAGCAGTTTAGCCCTCGGGACCCAAGAGACCCAGTACTTC. Translation gives CASSLALGTQETQYF.

CDR3 sequence (DNA): TGTGCCAGCAGTTTCAAGGGACGGCCTGTGGGTCGGGACGAGCAGTACTTC. Its protein product is CASSFKGRPVGRDEQYF. The chain carries TRBV12-3 or TRBV12-4 and TRBJ2-7; D tentatively reads TRBD1 or TRBD2 (5 bases each). V lost 3 bases to trimming and J lost 5 bases, with 23 bases between them. CDR3 size: 17 residues.

This clonotype appeared many times. This sequence joins TRBV9 and TRBJ2-1, with 8 bases that match TRBD2. Trimming took 6 bases from V and 6 from J; bases not matched to a gene: 11. Germline V CDR1 and CDR2: SGDLS, YYNGEE. The CDR3 length is 15 residues. This CDR3 is CASTLGGDLTNEQFF. In nucleotides, the CDR3 is TGTGCCAGCACCCTCGGGGGGGACTTAACCAATGAGCAGTTCTTC. The variable domain in full, with the rest retrieved from reference TRBV9 and TRBJ2-1, is DSGVTQTPKHLITATGQRVTLRCSPRSGDLSVYWYQQSLDQGLQFLIQYYNGEERAKGNILERFSAQQFPDLHSELNLSSLELGDSALYFCASTLGGDLTNEQFFGPGTRLTVL.

The chain uses TRBV20-1 and TRBJ1-1, with D maybe TRBD1 (5 bases). V lost 2 bases and J lost 5, with 18 bases in between. The length of the CDR3 is 15 residues. The germline V gene encodes CDR1 DFQATT and CDR2 SNEGSKA (reference sequence). CDR3 coding DNA: TGCAGTGCTAGATACACCCCAGCGTCAGGGACTGAAGCTTTCTTT. This gives the protein CSARYTPASGTEAFF.

The chain links TRBV19 to TRBJ2-1; the D gene is possibly TRBD1 (5 bases). There are 15 residues in the CDR3. V lost 3 bases, J lost 6 bases, and 15 bases lay in between. The V gene's germline CDR1 is LNHDA and CDR2 SQIVND (reference sequence). CDR3 amino acids: CASSIWATQGNEQFF. The CDR3 DNA sequence: TGTGCCAGTAGTATTTGGGCGACTCAGGGCAATGAGCAGTTCTTC.

This clonotype has a single count. The rearrangement joins TRBV4-1 to TRBJ2-2; maybe TRBD1 (6 bases). This CDR3 has 16 amino acids. V was cut by 0 bases and J by 3 bases, with 11 bases left in between. CDR1 and CDR2 (germline): MGHRA, YSYEKL. CDR3 region: CASSQDGYRDTGELFF. As DNA, the CDR3 is TGCGCCAGCAGCCAAGATGGGTACAGGGACACCGGGGAGCTGTTTTTT.

The genes are TRBV4-3 and TRBJ1-2; TRBD1 is a possible D gene (5 bases). Trimming cost V 0 bases and J 5 bases, with 19 bases left between them. The CDR3 is made up of 17 amino acids. CDR1 LGHNA and CDR2 YSLEER come from the germline V gene. CDR3 sequence reads: CASSQDYIGHQFYGYTF. CDR3 sequence (DNA): TGCGCCAGCAGCCAAGATTATATCGGACACCAGTTTTATGGCTACACCTTC.

The chain employs TRBV20-1 and TRBJ1-1; D call uncertain. Germline CDR1 DFQATT, CDR2 SNEGSKA (reference sequence). This CDR3 has 11 amino acids. Trimming cost V 1 base and J 6 bases, with 6 bases left between them. The CDR3 DNA reads as TGCAGTGCTAGAGTGTCGGCTGAAGCTTTCTTT. It codes for CSARVSAEAFF.

This sequence joins TRBV29-1 and TRBJ2-1; the D gene could be TRBD1 or TRBD2 (5 bases each). CDR3 size: 13 residues. Germline values: CDR1 SQVTM, CDR2 ANQGSEA. Trimming removed 7 bases from V and 0 bases from J, with 10 bases in between. The CDR3: CSGGASSYNEQFF. CDR3 in DNA: TGCAGCGGAGGGGCGAGCTCCTACAATGAGCAGTTCTTC.

The rearrangement links TRBV6-1 to TRBJ1-2; D is unclear. The V gene lost 0 bases and the J gene lost 4 bases, with 12 bases spanning the gap. Germline V gene data show CDR1 as MNHNS and CDR2 as SASEGT. This CDR3 has 15 residues. As DNA, the CDR3 is TGTGCCAGCAGTGAAGCATTGGGCAGAGTCTATGGCTACACCTTC. Protein product: CASSEALGRVYGYTF.